The clone carrying this TCR beta chain appeared once. Antigen specificity is unknown. This sample was taken from a study of high-grade serous ovarian cancer treatment subgroups. Study-level information: On average, 14,192 reads and roughly 7,000 unique TCR beta rearrangements were obtained per sample.

The data were produced by immunoSEQ multiplex PCR, yet TCRdb's version contains in-frame clones alone and is incomplete. The sample lists 35,000 to 45,000 clones, about four fifths occurring once. CDR1 is SGHRS and CDR2 is YFSETQ in the germline V gene. There are 16 residues in the CDR3. The V end lost 0 bases, the J end lost 6 bases, and 18 bases lay between the germline ends. Tumor samples were taken before definitive surgery or chemotherapy. Whole-study findings and limits: Different patients shared almost no repertoire; same-patient tumors shared 0.11 to 0.79. CDR1 and CDR2 were left unanalyzed; analyses focused on CDR3. TCR relatedness rose with neoantigen level and trended with mutation load.

This rearrangement joins TRBV5-1 to TRBJ1-2; no clear D gene. The sequenced sample was tumor tissue. The source of this sequence is a human donor with high-grade serous ovarian cancer. CDR3 region: CASSLAHLDSFHGYTF. CDR3 coding DNA: TGCGCCAGCAGCTTGGCCCACCTAGACTCTTTCCATGGCTACACCTTC. The whole variable domain, filled in from reference TRBV5-1 and TRBJ1-2, reads KAGVTQTPRYLIKTRGQQVTLSCSPISGHRSVSWYQQTPGQGLQFLFEYFSETQRNKGNFPGRFSGRQFSNSRSEMNVSTLELGDSALYLCASSLAHLDSFHGYTFGSGTRLTVV.